These 16 T cell receptor beta chains were all obtained from the same sample, sequenced in a study of CD8 T cells in ankylosing spondylitis. Study-level findings and limits: It appeared that ankylosing spondylitis blood was characterized by a TCR beta motif of under ten highly homologous variants.

These receptors lack a known antigen. TCRdb recomputed calls from the 5' RACE reads with MiXCR, one row per CDR3 protein. The table shows more than 400,000 distinct CDR3 sequences, with approximately 5.3% occurring only once. Sequencing was performed on blood, either unsorted or a sorted T cell fraction (not recorded which). The receptor set was obtained from a male donor with ankylosing spondylitis.

This clonotype came up many times. The chain couples TRBV20-1 to TRBJ2-3; D unclear. From germline, CDR1 is DFQATT and CDR2 SNEGSKA (reference sequence). Trimming stripped 7 bases from V and 4 bases from J, with 6 bases between. CDR3 size: 10 residues. This chain's CDR3 is CSGPADTQYF. CDR3 bases: TGCAGTGGTCCCGCAGATACGCAGTATTTT.

This clonotype has at least ten counts. V is TRBV7-2 and J is TRBJ2-3; D gene ambiguous. The CDR3 has 14 residues. Germline CDR1 and CDR2: SGHTA and FQGNSA. V was clipped by 5 bases and J by 2 bases, with 11 bases between them. The CDR3 spells CASSEVPLTDTQYF. The CDR3 DNA reads as TGTGCCAGCAGCGAAGTCCCCCTCACAGATACGCAGTATTTT.

This clonotype turned up a few times. The chain combines TRBV20-1 with TRBJ2-7; TRBD2 aligns across 9 bases. CDR1 is DFQATT, CDR2 SNEGSKA, per germline (reference sequence). Trimming removed 3 bases from V and 7 bases from J; junction bases left unmatched: 10. The length of the CDR3 is 14 residues. This CDR3 is CSARGREGLGEQYF. CDR3 sequence (DNA): TGCAGTGCTAGGGGGCGGGAGGGCCTTGGAGAGCAGTACTTC.

This clonotype was seen many times. The V and J genes are TRBV15 and TRBJ2-1; weak D call: TRBD1 (6 bases). The V end lost 9 bases, the J end lost 0 bases, and 9 bases lay between the germline ends. The CDR3 is made up of 13 amino acids. Per the germline V gene, CDR1 is LNHNV and CDR2 is YYDKDF (reference sequence). CDR3 bases: TGTGCCACTGGACAGAACTCCTACAATGAGCAGTTCTTC. Its protein is CATGQNSYNEQFF.

This clonotype was seen many times. The V gene is TRBV6-5, the J gene TRBJ1-1, with D possibly TRBD1 on 5 matching bases. CDR1 is MNHEY and CDR2 is SVGAGI in the germline V gene. Trimming removed 4 bases at V and 1 base at J, with 13 bases between. The length of the CDR3 is 15 residues. The CDR3 DNA follows: TGTGCCAGCAGTTTCGCCGACAGAAGGAACACTGAAGCTTTCTTT. Translated, it gives CASSFADRRNTEAFF.

This clonotype was counted ten times or more. V and J are TRBV5-1 and TRBJ2-2, with a weak D call TRBD2 (5 bases). This CDR3 comprises 15 residues. Deletions cut 1 base from V and 5 bases from J, with 12 bases between. Germline loops: CDR1 SGHRS, CDR2 YFSETQ. CDR3 coding DNA: TGCGCCAGCAGCTTGTGGCGCCCGGGGACCGGGGAGCTGTTTTTT. Encoded protein: CASSLWRPGTGELFF. The entire variable domain, with the rest obtained from reference TRBV5-1 and TRBJ2-2, is as follows: KAGVTQTPRYLIKTRGQQVTLSCSPISGHRSVSWYQQTPGQGLQFLFEYFSETQRNKGNFPGRFSGRQFSNSRSEMNVSTLELGDSALYLCASSLWRPGTGELFFGEGSRLTVL.

The sample holds many counts of this clonotype. This chain connects TRBV20-1 to TRBJ2-7; D is possibly TRBD2 (7 bases). The V end was cut by 6 bases, the J end by 5 bases, with 23 bases between. The germline CDR1 and CDR2 sequences are DFQATT and SNEGSKA (reference sequence). The CDR3 has 15 amino acids. This chain's CDR3 is CSAPLSVGRGNEQYF. DNA for the CDR3: TGCAGTGCCCCCCTTTCAGTGGGGAGGGGGAACGAGCAGTACTTC.

This clonotype was detected ten times or more. The chain carries TRBV5-1 and TRBJ2-3, with TRBD2 matching 13 bases. Germline V gene sequence: CDR1 SGHRS, CDR2 YFSETQ. CDR3 length: 17 amino acids. V lost 4 bases and J lost 2; bases outside the gene matches: 7. CDR3 sequence (DNA): TGCGCCAGCAGCCCTGGACTAGCGGGGGCCAACACAGATACGCAGTATTTT. As protein: CASSPGLAGANTDTQYF.

This clonotype has a count of ten or more. V is TRBV4-3 and J is TRBJ1-5, with unresolved D. Trimming shortened V by 1 base and J by 6 bases, and 16 bases separated the two germline ends. The CDR3 is 16 amino acids. The germline V gene encodes CDR1 LGHNA and CDR2 YSLEER. The CDR3 DNA reads TGCGCCAGCAGCCAAGCTATAGACCGTTCAGGTCAGCCCCAGCATTTT. Its translation is CASSQAIDRSGQPQHF.

This clonotype occurred many times. The V call is TRBV15, the J call TRBJ1-4, with D uncertain. CDR1 is LNHNV, CDR2 YYDKDF, per germline (reference sequence). Trimming removed 3 bases at V and 8 bases at J, with 7 bases between. The CDR3 extends over 12 amino acids. The CDR3 nucleotides read TGTGCCACCAGCAGGATGGGGGAAAAACTGTTTTTT. Protein sequence: CATSRMGEKLFF.

This clonotype was detected many times. J is TRBJ2-5 and V is TRBV20-1, with 11 bases fitting TRBD2. With 5 bases clipped from V and 2 bases from J, the junction kept 4 bases outside the gene matches. The CDR3 length is 14 residues. From germline, CDR1 is DFQATT and CDR2 SNEGSKA (reference sequence). In nucleotides, the CDR3 is TGCAGTGCTTTAGCGGGAGGGACACAAGAGACCCAGTACTTC. Amino acid sequence: CSALAGGTQETQYF.

This clonotype occurred many times. This chain joins TRBV20-1 and TRBJ2-1, with D perhaps TRBD2 (6 bases). The CDR3 contains 17 residues. V lost 1 base to trimming and J lost 5 bases, with 21 bases between them. The V gene's germline CDR1 is DFQATT and CDR2 SNEGSKA (reference sequence). The CDR3 coding sequence is TGCAGTGCTAGAGTCGGCTCTATGGGGGGAAATAACAATGAGCAGTTCTTC. This codes for CSARVGSMGGNNNEQFF.

This clonotype was picked up many times. V and J are TRBV7-8 and TRBJ2-7; D is possibly TRBD1 (5 bases). Germline V gene lookup returns CDR1 SGHVS and CDR2 FQNEAQ. V was pared by 3 bases and J by 0 bases, with 9 bases between. The CDR3 spans 14 residues. For the CDR3, the DNA is TGTGCCAGCAGCTTCAGGACACGCTCCTACGAGCAGTACTTC. It codes for CASSFRTRSYEQYF.

The sample holds many counts of this clonotype. The V and J genes are TRBV7-3 and TRBJ2-1; 12 positions agree with TRBD2. The CDR3 is 15 amino acids. V lost 5 bases and J lost 10; bases outside the gene matches: 9. Germline V gives CDR1 SGHTA, CDR2 FQGTGA. The DNA of the CDR3 is TGTGCCAGCAGCCTATCTAGCGGGGGGGCGGAAGAGCAGTTCTTC. This sequence encodes CASSLSSGGAEEQFF.

This clonotype was seen repeatedly, ten times or more. This CDR3 reads CASSLPRRQPLNNEQFF. CDR3 sequence (DNA): TGTGCCAGCAGTTTACCTCGTCGACAACCTCTAAACAATGAGCAGTTCTTC. The chain has TRBV28 and TRBJ2-1; D not resolved. This CDR3 region has 17 residues. The V gene lost 2 bases and the J gene lost 5 bases, with 19 bases spanning the gap. The V gene's germline CDR1 is MDHEN and CDR2 SYDVKM. Supplemented by reference TRBV28 and TRBJ2-1, the full variable domain reads DVKVTQSSRYLVKRTGEKVFLECVQDMDHENMFWYRQDPGLGLRLIYFSYDVKMKEKGDIPEGYSVSREKKERFSLILESASTNQTSMYLCASSLPRRQPLNNEQFFGPGTRLTVL.

There are many counts of this clonotype. CDR3 sequence reads: CASSFSRDSAYEQYF. The CDR3 DNA follows: TGCGCCAGCAGCTTTTCCCGGGACAGTGCCTACGAGCAGTACTTC. The chain combines TRBV5-1 with TRBJ2-7; TRBD1 matches at 7 bases. The ends lost 2 bases at V and 2 bases at J; junction bases unmatched: 7. CDR1 is SGHRS, CDR2 YFSETQ, per germline. The CDR3 is 15 residues long. Full variable domain (remainder filled in from reference TRBV5-1 and TRBJ2-7): KAGVTQTPRYLIKTRGQQVTLSCSPISGHRSVSWYQQTPGQGLQFLFEYFSETQRNKGNFPGRFSGRQFSNSRSEMNVSTLELGDSALYLCASSFSRDSAYEQYFGPGTRLTVT.